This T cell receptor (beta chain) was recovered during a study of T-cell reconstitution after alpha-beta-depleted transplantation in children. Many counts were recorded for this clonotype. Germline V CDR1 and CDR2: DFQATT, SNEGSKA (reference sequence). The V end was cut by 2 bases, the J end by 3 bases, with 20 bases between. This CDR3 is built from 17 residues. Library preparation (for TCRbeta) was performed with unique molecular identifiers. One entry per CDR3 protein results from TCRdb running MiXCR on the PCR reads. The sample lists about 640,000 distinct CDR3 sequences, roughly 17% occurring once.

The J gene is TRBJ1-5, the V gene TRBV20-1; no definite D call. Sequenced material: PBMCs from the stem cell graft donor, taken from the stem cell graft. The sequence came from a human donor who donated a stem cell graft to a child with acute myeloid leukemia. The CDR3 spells CSARRTIWTEPNQPQHF. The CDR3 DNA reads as TGCAGTGCTAGACGAACTATTTGGACCGAGCCCAATCAGCCCCAGCATTTT.